These 23 T cell receptor beta chains share one sample of origin, sequenced in a study of human T cells and chemical hapten exposure. Indicated time point: pre-sensitization, week 0. Treatment described: therapeutic diphenylcyclopropenone sensitization with weekly scalp DPC. TCRdb re-called the RACE reads through MiXCR, storing one row per CDR3 protein. The sample has 80,000 to 100,000 distinct CDR3 sequences, 10% to 11% seen once. The sample consisted of whole blood, taken in connection with sensitization to the hapten diphenylcyclopropenone (DPC). The receptor set was obtained from a woman in her sixties with alopecia areata. Some clones in this sample may be carry-over from other donors' samples.

This clonotype was counted ten times or more. V and J are TRBV6-4 and TRBJ2-6; D uncertain. The CDR3 loop spans 15 amino acids. V dropped 7 bases and J dropped 2 bases, with 12 bases sitting between them. CDR1 is MRHNA, CDR2 SNTAGT, per germline. The CDR3 region is CASKKGSAGANVLTF. In DNA form, the CDR3 reads TGTGCCAGCAAGAAGGGTTCGGCTGGGGCCAACGTCCTGACTTTC.

This clonotype was detected many times. This chain links TRBV7-3 with TRBJ1-1; D is unresolved. The CDR3 runs 16 residues. The V end was cut by 5 bases, the J end by 0 bases, with 16 bases between. CDR1 and CDR2 (germline): SGHTA, FQGTGA. CDR3 protein: CASSRHERVMNTEAFF. CDR3 in DNA: TGTGCCAGCAGCCGACACGAGAGAGTCATGAACACTGAAGCTTTCTTT.

This clonotype came up many times. The genes are TRBV6-5 and TRBJ2-3; TRBD2 matches 8 bases. J was trimmed by 2 bases and V by 5 bases; bases with no gene match: 9. Germline CDR1 reads MNHEY; CDR2 reads SVGAGI. The CDR3 spans 16 residues. The CDR3 DNA sequence: TGTGCCAGCAGTGAAACCAACGGGGGGGACACAGATACGCAGTATTTT. Residues: CASSETNGGDTDTQYF.

The table lists this clonotype with many counts. This CDR3 is CASRQGDQPQHF. DNA for the CDR3: TGTGCCAGCAGGCAGGGGGATCAGCCCCAGCATTTT. This chain joins TRBV28 and TRBJ1-5, with 7 bases lining up with TRBD1. V shed 6 bases, J shed 5 bases, and the junction held 1 base outside the gene matches. There are 12 residues in the CDR3. Per the germline V gene, CDR1 is MDHEN and CDR2 is SYDVKM.

This clonotype was seen a few times. V is TRBV30 and J is TRBJ2-6; D gene unclear. There are 15 residues in the CDR3. V was shortened by 0 bases and J by 0 bases, with 6 bases between the two germline ends. Germline V lookup: CDR1 GTSNPN, CDR2 SVGIG (reference sequence). CDR3 nucleotide sequence: TGTGCCTGGAGTGTGGGCGGCTCTGGGGCCAACGTCCTGACTTTC. Translating it yields CAWSVGGSGANVLTF.

This clonotype appeared many times. V gene TRBV11-2 combines with J gene TRBJ1-1; D call uncertain. V lost 5 bases to trimming and J lost 6 bases, with 13 bases between them. CDR3 length equals 13 residues. CDR1 and CDR2 (germline): SGHAT, FQNNGV. CDR3 bases: TGTGCCAGCAGCCACCGGAACGGGGCTGAAGCTTTCTTT. It encodes CASSHRNGAEAFF.

With regard to this clonotype: This may arise from a read error, as a much more abundant clone is one base away. The chain uses TRBV5-1 and TRBJ2-1; D perhaps matches TRBD1 (5 bases). The germline gives CDR1 SGHRS, CDR2 YFSETQ. This CDR3 is built from 15 residues. This CDR3 is CTSSFEDSLYNEQFF. In DNA form, the CDR3 reads TGCACCAGCAGCTTCGAAGACAGTCTTTACAATGAGCAGTTCTTC.

Concerning this clonotype: The final CDR3 position lacks the conserved phenylalanine or tryptophan, pointing to a likely read error. The V and J genes are TRBV6-6 and TRBJ2-7, with a possible D match to TRBD1 (6 bases). Looked up from germline, CDR1 is MNHNY and CDR2 is SVGAGI (reference sequence). The CDR3 length is 13 residues. Trimming took off 7 bases at V and 4 bases at J, with 14 bases between the two ends. The chain's CDR3 is CASTPTGFYEQYS. CDR3 DNA: TGTGCCAGCACCCCGACAGGTTTTTACGAGCAGTACTCC.

This clonotype was seen repeatedly, ten times or more. The V call is TRBV7-9, the J call TRBJ2-2; no clear D gene. The V gene lost 6 bases and the J gene lost 6 bases, with 14 bases spanning the gap. Germline values: CDR1 SEHNR, CDR2 FQNEAQ (reference sequence). This CDR3 contains 14 residues. The CDR3 DNA is TGTGCCAGCAGAGTTCCTAGTCCCCCCGGGGAGCTGTTTTTT. Translated: CASRVPSPPGELFF.

A few counts support this clonotype. The V call is TRBV6-5, the J call TRBJ1-1; D is ambiguous. Trimming took 2 bases from V and 5 from J, leaving 12 bases between them. Germline CDR1 and CDR2: MNHEY and SVGAGI. The CDR3 has 14 amino acids. CDR3 bases: TGTGCCAGCAGTTACCTGGGAGCGACGACTGAAGCTTTCTTT. Translation: CASSYLGATTEAFF.

The chain recombines TRBV7-9 with TRBJ2-1; 7 bases are shared with TRBD2. Germline-derived CDR1 and CDR2 are SEHNR and FQNEAQ (reference sequence). CDR3 length: 21 amino acids. V lost 5 bases to trimming and J lost 9 bases; unmatched junction nucleotides: 31. This CDR3 reads CASSRLIPERREPHGLGEQFF. The CDR3, as DNA: TGTGCCAGCAGCCGTCTAATACCAGAGCGGCGGGAGCCCCATGGGCTGGGTGAGCAGTTCTTC.

This clonotype was seen more than once but under ten times. V and J are TRBV20-1 and TRBJ2-2; 8 bases align to TRBD1. Germline V gene data show CDR1 as DFQATT and CDR2 as SNEGSKA (reference sequence). The CDR3 contains 15 residues. V lost 0 bases, J lost 7 bases, and 7 bases stayed unmatched. CDR3 in DNA: TGCAGTGCTAGAGATTGGGGGACAGGTATCGGGGAGCTGTTTTTT. Its translation is CSARDWGTGIGELFF.

Points on this clonotype: Germline and junction disagree at one end, which may indicate a read error. The chain joins TRBV18 to TRBJ2-2; D unclear. The CDR3 is made up of 14 amino acids. CDR1 and CDR2 from the germline V gene are KGHSH and LQKENI. The CDR3 here is CTSSPPRDTGELFF. In DNA form, the CDR3 reads TGTACCAGCTCACCACCCAGAGACACCGGGGAGCTGTTTTTT.

In its sample, this clonotype was seen many times. The genes are TRBV20-1 and TRBJ2-1; D unclear. V lost 4 bases, J lost 5 bases, and 15 bases lay in between. The CDR3 runs to 14 residues. CDR1 and CDR2 from the germline V gene are DFQATT and SNEGSKA (reference sequence). The CDR3 spells CSATSRGRNNEQFF. CDR3 sequence (DNA): TGCAGTGCTACCTCCCGAGGCAGGAACAATGAGCAGTTCTTC.

The chain combines TRBV4-1 with TRBJ2-7, with 9 positions matching TRBD2. With 4 bases clipped from V and 0 bases from J, the junction kept 10 bases outside the gene matches. CDR1 is MGHRA and CDR2 is YSYEKL in the germline V gene. This CDR3 contains 17 residues. This chain's CDR3 is CASSPGLAPATSYEQYF. CDR3 in DNA: TGCGCCAGCAGCCCAGGACTAGCGCCTGCTACCTCCTACGAGCAGTACTTC.

The CDR3, as DNA: TGCAGCGCCGGGGACCGGGGTGAAAAACTGTTTTTT. It yields the protein CSAGDRGEKLFF. The rearrangement joins TRBV29-1 to TRBJ1-4, with D maybe TRBD1 (5 bases). The CDR3 has 12 residues. Germline V gene data show CDR1 as SQVTM and CDR2 as ANQGSEA. V lost 7 bases, J lost 7 bases, and 13 bases lay in between.

This clonotype was detected only a few times. This chain connects TRBV9 to TRBJ1-5; D is unresolved. Germline values: CDR1 SGDLS, CDR2 YYNGEE. Trimming shortened V by 3 bases and J by 5 bases, and 9 bases separated the two germline ends. This CDR3 has 13 residues. The CDR3: CASSALLDQPQHF. The CDR3 DNA sequence: TGTGCCAGCAGCGCCCTTCTGGATCAGCCCCAGCATTTT. Based on the CDR3 plus reference TRBV9 and TRBJ1-5, the full variable domain is DSGVTQTPKHLITATGQRVTLRCSPRSGDLSVYWYQQSLDQGLQFLIQYYNGEERAKGNILERFSAQQFPDLHSELNLSSLELGDSALYFCASSALLDQPQHFGDGTRLSIL.

This clonotype showed up just a few times. The chain links TRBV5-1 to TRBJ1-3, with D possibly TRBD1 on 5 matching bases. This CDR3 is built from 18 residues. V dropped 0 bases and J dropped 0 bases, with 16 bases sitting between them. Looked up from germline, CDR1 is SGHRS and CDR2 is YFSETQ. The CDR3 DNA reads TGCGCCAGCAGCTTGGGACACGACCGCACAGGCTCTGGAAACACCATATATTTT. Translated: CASSLGHDRTGSGNTIYF.

V usage is TRBV19 and J usage is TRBJ2-1, with D uncertain. The CDR3 spans 14 residues. V lost 1 base to trimming and J lost 4 bases, with 8 bases between them. CDR1 is LNHDA and CDR2 is SQIVND in the germline V gene (reference sequence). The CDR3 DNA sequence: TGTGCCAGTAGTATAGGGACGGAGTACAATGAGCAGTTCTTC. Translating it yields CASSIGTEYNEQFF.

The chain is built from TRBV6-5 and TRBJ2-1, with D tentatively TRBD1 (6 bases). The CDR3 runs 15 residues. Germline V gives CDR1 MNHEY, CDR2 SVGAGI. Trimming pared 2 bases from V and 4 bases from J, leaving 12 bases between. CDR3 DNA: TGTGCCAGCAGTTACCAGGGGCGCGGTTACAATGAGCAGTTCTTC. Translation gives CASSYQGRGYNEQFF.

This clonotype has at least ten counts. V gene TRBV3-1 combines with J gene TRBJ2-6; D is possibly TRBD2 (6 bases). Per germline, CDR1 LGHDT and CDR2 YNNKEL (reference sequence). The ends were cut back, 4 bases at V and 6 bases at J, with 13 bases in the middle. The length of the CDR3 is 15 residues. CDR3: CASSPGLQAANVLTF. CDR3 coding DNA: TGTGCCAGCAGCCCGGGACTCCAAGCGGCCAACGTCCTGACTTTC.

The chain employs TRBV27 and TRBJ1-2, with 9 bases fitting TRBD1. V lost 5 bases to trimming and J lost 6 bases; unmatched junction nucleotides: 7. Germline values: CDR1 MNHEY, CDR2 SMNVEV (reference sequence). The CDR3 runs to 14 residues. The CDR3 region is CASSTGGVLNGYTF. Written as DNA, the CDR3 is TGTGCCAGCAGTACAGGGGGCGTCTTGAATGGCTACACCTTC.

This clonotype was picked up many times. The chain has TRBV6-5 and TRBJ1-5; TRBD1 might be the D (6 bases). CDR1 is MNHEY and CDR2 is SVGAGI in the germline V gene. The CDR3 loop spans 16 amino acids. V lost 2 bases and J lost 6, with 17 bases in between. The CDR3, as DNA: TGTGCCAGCAGTTACCCGAAGGACAGTATGTGTCAGCCCCAGCATTTT. It encodes CASSYPKDSMCQPQHF.